The 27 T cell receptor beta chains given below trace back to one sample, sequenced in a study of blood T cell repertoires in COVID-19. Clones were sequenced by immunoSEQ multiplex PCR, and TCRdb holds only the in-frame ones, with some missing. The sample has under 130,000 clones; roughly four fifths are singletons. Sequencing was carried out using peripheral blood. The receptors were sampled from a woman in her sixties or seventies with acute or convalescent COVID-19.

The chain recombines TRBV27 with TRBJ1-4; D gene unclear. Germline CDR1 MNHEY, CDR2 SMNVEV (reference sequence). The CDR3 length is 13 residues. Trimming took 6 bases from V and 8 from J, leaving 13 bases between them. The CDR3 sequence is CASRRGPEEKLFF. CDR3 nucleotides: TGTGCCAGCAGGCGAGGGCCCGAAGAAAAACTGTTTTTT.

The chain is built from TRBV28 and TRBJ2-7, with TRBD1 identical over 9 bases. The CDR3 has 16 amino acids. Trimming at V came to 5 bases and at J to 12 bases, leaving 20 bases not matched to a gene. Germline values: CDR1 MDHEN, CDR2 SYDVKM. In nucleotides, the CDR3 is TGTGCCAGCAGTGCTCCTACCGGGACAGGGTTCTTGCGAGCGTACTTC. It translates to CASSAPTGTGFLRAYF.

CDR3 region: CASSPQASSYNSPLHF. CDR3 coding DNA: TGTGCCAGCAGCCCACAGGCGAGCTCCTATAATTCACCCCTCCACTTT. V gene TRBV9 combines with J gene TRBJ1-6; weak D call: TRBD1 (5 bases). This CDR3 is 16 amino acids long. V dropped 4 bases and J dropped 0 bases, with 11 bases sitting between them. Germline CDR1 SGDLS, CDR2 YYNGEE.

The V and J genes are TRBV3-1 (or the pseudogene TRBV3-2) and TRBJ2-1; TRBD2 agrees at 7 bases. Germline V gene lookup returns CDR1 LGHDT and CDR2 YNNKEL (reference sequence). This CDR3 comprises 13 residues. V was clipped by 0 bases and J by 13 bases; unmatched bases: 6. The DNA of the CDR3 is TGTGCCAGCAGCCAAGACAGTGGGGGGGTCCAGTTCTTC. The encoded protein is CASSQDSGGVQFF.

The chain links TRBV13 to TRBJ1-2; the D is unclear. This CDR3 is built from 14 residues. The V end lost 5 bases, the J end lost 4 bases, and 14 bases lay between the germline ends. Germline V gene sequence: CDR1 PRHDT, CDR2 FYEKMQ (reference sequence). The CDR3 DNA reads TGTGCCAGCAGCCCCAATGAGAGAACCTATGGCTACACCTTC. Its protein product is CASSPNERTYGYTF.

The V gene is TRBV28, the J gene TRBJ1-5; weak D call: TRBD1 (5 bases). Germline V CDR1 and CDR2: MDHEN, SYDVKM. The V end was cut by 6 bases, the J end by 0 bases, with 15 bases between. The length of the CDR3 is 16 residues. The CDR3 DNA sequence: TGTGCCAGCAGGTTGACGGACAACTATAGCAATCAGCCCCAGCATTTT. This encodes CASRLTDNYSNQPQHF.

This CDR3 is CASSLTSGVFFGELFF. As DNA, the CDR3 is TGTGCCAGCAGCCTAACTAGCGGGGTCTTTTTCGGGGAGCTGTTTTTT. This rearrangement joins TRBV5-8 to TRBJ2-2; 10 nucleotides agree with TRBD2. The V segment lost 4 bases and the J segment 7 bases; nucleotides outside the gene matches: 10. The CDR3 consists of 16 residues. Germline values: CDR1 SGHTS, CDR2 YDEGEE.

The chain couples TRBV5-1 to TRBJ2-1, with 12 bases identical to TRBD2. Per germline, CDR1 SGHRS and CDR2 YFSETQ. J was trimmed by 7 bases and V by 3 bases; bases with no gene match: 5. The CDR3 extends over 15 amino acids. CDR3 coding DNA: TGCGCCAGCAGCTCCGGGACTAGCGGGTGGAATGAGCAGTTCTTC. Translating gives CASSSGTSGWNEQFF.

This clone has only one observation. The V gene is TRBV4-1, the J gene TRBJ1-5, with D possibly matching TRBD1 (5 bases). The CDR3 contains 13 residues. The V gene's germline CDR1 is MGHRA and CDR2 YSYEKL. The V end lost 0 bases, the J end lost 5 bases, and 5 bases lay between the germline ends. The DNA of the CDR3 is TGCGCCAGCAGCCAAGACAGGGATCAGCCCCAGCATTTT. This codes for CASSQDRDQPQHF.

This clone was detected only a few times. The genes are TRBV15 and TRBJ2-5, with 8 bases matching TRBD2. V lost 7 bases and J lost 4; bases outside the gene matches: 11. Per germline, CDR1 LNHNV and CDR2 YYDKDF (reference sequence). This CDR3 is built from 15 residues. The CDR3 region is CATTKQAGVAETQYF. The CDR3 region has the DNA TGTGCCACCACTAAGCAAGCGGGAGTGGCAGAGACCCAGTACTTC.

The genes are TRBV19 and TRBJ2-7, with 9 bases matching TRBD1. This CDR3 has 19 residues. With V trimmed by 6 bases and J by 3 bases, 21 bases remained unmatched. Per germline, CDR1 LNHDA and CDR2 SQIVND (reference sequence). Here the CDR3 DNA reads TGTGCCAGTAGAAAAAGGTGGGATAGTGGACAGGGGCGAAACTACGAGCAGTACTTC. Protein product: CASRKRWDSGQGRNYEQYF.

The chain recombines TRBV2 with TRBJ1-2; weak D call: TRBD1 (6 bases). Germline assignment: CDR1 SNHLY and CDR2 FYNNEI. V lost 4 bases, J lost 1 base, and 10 bases lay in between. This CDR3 contains 14 residues. The CDR3 DNA reads as TGTGCCAGCAGTGCCGAGGGGGTTAACTATGGCTACACCTTC. Protein sequence: CASSAEGVNYGYTF.

This clone occurred a few times. This rearrangement joins TRBV7-2 to TRBJ2-5, with D hard to call. CDR3 length: 13 residues. CDR1 and CDR2 (germline): SGHTA, FQGNSA. V was trimmed by 5 bases and J by 1 base, leaving 8 bases between them. The CDR3 loop reads CASSLRAQETQYF. CDR3 sequence (DNA): TGTGCCAGCAGCCTTCGCGCCCAAGAGACCCAGTACTTC.

The gene calls are TRBV19 and TRBJ1-2; 8 nucleotides match TRBD1. From germline, CDR1 is LNHDA and CDR2 SQIVND (reference sequence). The CDR3 loop spans 13 amino acids. V lost 5 bases and J lost 4; bases outside the gene matches: 3. The CDR3 sequence: CASSDTGGYGYTF. Written as DNA, the CDR3 is TGTGCCAGTAGTGATACAGGGGGCTATGGCTACACCTTC. Combining the CDR3 with reference TRBV19 and TRBJ1-2 gives the whole variable domain DGGITQSPKYLFRKEGQNVTLSCEQNLNHDAMYWYRQDPGQGLRLIYYSQIVNDFQKGDIAEGYSVSREKKESFPLTVTSAQKNPTAFYLCASSDTGGYGYTFGSGTRLTVV.

The gene calls are TRBV3-1 (or the pseudogene TRBV3-2) and TRBJ1-5, with D uncertain. Trimming shortened V by 6 bases and J by 0 bases, and 15 bases separated the two germline ends. CDR3 length: 16 residues. Germline lookup yields CDR1 LGHDT and CDR2 YNNKEL (reference sequence). CDR3: CASRTNGSGSNQPQHF. CDR3 nucleotides: TGTGCCAGCAGAACCAATGGATCGGGTAGCAATCAGCCCCAGCATTTT.

This clone was recorded once. The chain carries TRBV6-2 or TRBV6-3 and TRBJ1-2; tentatively, D is TRBD1 (5 bases). CDR1 is MNHEY and CDR2 is SVGEGT in the germline V gene. The CDR3 is 17 amino acids. The ends were cut back, 0 bases at V and 4 bases at J, with 18 bases in the middle. The CDR3 loop reads CASSYSADSLWSYGYTF. The CDR3 coding sequence is TGTGCCAGCAGTTACTCGGCCGACAGCCTTTGGAGCTATGGCTACACCTTC.

V is TRBV19 and J is TRBJ2-3; 10 bases line up with TRBD2. The CDR3 sequence is 16 residues long. The germline gives CDR1 LNHDA, CDR2 SQIVND (reference sequence). Unmatched junction bases numbered 7, after V lost 5 bases and J lost 2 bases. CDR3 DNA sequence: TGTGCCAGTAGTTACGCTAGCGGGGGATTCACAGATACGCAGTATTTT. Protein sequence: CASSYASGGFTDTQYF.

The chain combines TRBV19 with TRBJ2-3; D might be TRBD2 (6 bases). The CDR3 loop spans 16 amino acids. The germline V gene encodes CDR1 LNHDA and CDR2 SQIVND (reference sequence). The V gene lost 6 bases and the J gene lost 2 bases, with 18 bases spanning the gap. The CDR3 loop reads CASSQTPGLTTDTQYF. The CDR3 DNA reads TGTGCCAGTAGCCAGACTCCGGGACTTACCACAGATACGCAGTATTTT.

The chain uses TRBV6-5 and TRBJ1-5; 8 nucleotides match TRBD1. Per the germline V gene, CDR1 is MNHEY and CDR2 is SVGAGI. The CDR3 extends over 14 amino acids. V lost 8 bases to trimming and J lost 2 bases; unmatched junction nucleotides: 5. The DNA of the CDR3 is TGTGCCAGCGGTTTGGGACAGGGCAATCAGCCCCAGCATTTT. This sequence encodes CASGLGQGNQPQHF.

Of note for this clone: The sample contains more than one DNA sequence encoding this CDR3. This chain connects TRBV19 to TRBJ2-3; tentative D call: TRBD2 (5 bases). The CDR3 length is 14 residues. Trimming removed 1 base at V and 2 bases at J, with 7 bases between. CDR1 and CDR2 from the germline V gene are LNHDA and SQIVND (reference sequence). The CDR3 protein is CASSIGGSTDTQYF. The DNA for the CDR3 is TGTGCCAGTAGTATAGGCGGGTCCACAGATACGCAGTATTTT. The full variable domain, completed using reference TRBV19 and TRBJ2-3, is DGGITQSPKYLFRKEGQNVTLSCEQNLNHDAMYWYRQDPGQGLRLIYYSQIVNDFQKGDIAEGYSVSREKKESFPLTVTSAQKNPTAFYLCASSIGGSTDTQYFGPGTRLTVL.

This chain links TRBV11-2 with TRBJ2-5; a weak D match, TRBD1 (6 bases). The V and J ends lost 0 bases and 1 base respectively, with 9 bases between them. There are 15 residues in the CDR3. Germline V lookup: CDR1 SGHAT, CDR2 FQNNGV. Here the CDR3 reads CASSLEATGQETQYF. Written as DNA, the CDR3 is TGTGCCAGCAGCTTAGAGGCGACAGGCCAAGAGACCCAGTACTTC.

The genes are TRBV29-1 and TRBJ2-7, with 8 bases matching TRBD1. J lost 4 bases, V lost 5 bases, and 10 bases had no gene match. The CDR3 contains 14 residues. CDR1 is SQVTM and CDR2 is ANQGSEA in the germline V gene. As DNA, the CDR3 is TGCAGCGTTCGACAGCAGGGGGCGCAGTACGAGCAGTACTTC. It translates to CSVRQQGAQYEQYF.

V gene TRBV30 combines with J gene TRBJ1-5; D gene unclear. There are 13 residues in the CDR3. V was shortened by 2 bases and J by 3 bases, with 8 bases between the two germline ends. CDR1 is GTSNPN and CDR2 is SVGIG in the germline V gene (reference sequence). CDR3 in DNA: TGTGCCTGGAGTCGCGCGGACAATCAGCCCCAGCATTTT. Protein: CAWSRADNQPQHF.

The chain combines TRBV10-1 with TRBJ1-1; no reliable D call. Germline CDR1 WNHNN, CDR2 SYGVQD (reference sequence). The CDR3 contains 12 residues. Trimming took off 2 bases at V and 6 bases at J, with 7 bases between the two ends. The CDR3 region is CASSEVGAEAFF. The CDR3 DNA sequence: TGCGCCAGCAGTGAGGTGGGAGCTGAAGCTTTCTTT.

This chain links TRBV12-3 or TRBV12-4 with TRBJ2-1; the match to TRBD2 covers 8 bases. CDR3 length: 12 amino acids. The V gene end was trimmed by 7 bases and the J gene end by 8 bases; junction bases not matched to a gene: 4. The CDR3 spells CASNTGGHEQFF. In DNA, the CDR3 is TGTGCCAGCAACACGGGGGGGCATGAGCAGTTCTTC.

A few counts support this clone. The rearrangement uses TRBV19 and TRBJ1-2; no reliable D call. Germline values: CDR1 LNHDA, CDR2 SQIVND (reference sequence). With 4 bases removed from V and 7 bases from J, the gap between germline ends came to 10 bases. The CDR3 contains 12 residues. As DNA, the CDR3 is TGTGCCAGTAGTAGGACGGACTTTGGCTACACCTTC. Protein product: CASSRTDFGYTF.

J is TRBJ2-7 and V is TRBV6-5, with 7 bases matching TRBD2. The V gene's germline CDR1 is MNHEY and CDR2 SVGAGI. CDR3 size: 13 residues. Unmatched junction bases numbered 9, after V lost 11 bases and J lost 2 bases. CDR3 DNA sequence: TGTGCCTCCCGAGCGGGGAGTACCTACGAGCAGTACTTC. It yields the protein CASRAGSTYEQYF.